The clone carrying this T cell receptor (beta chain) has just one count. V lost 4 bases, J lost 1 base, and 16 bases lay in between. Germline V CDR1 and CDR2: SGHAT, FQNNGV. This CDR3 has 16 amino acids. This sample was taken from a study of blood T cell repertoires in COVID-19. Some clones are missing from TCRdb's copy, which holds only in-frame ones; the method was immunoSEQ multiplex PCR. This repertoire shows approximately 100,000 clones, 80% to 90% found once; its top ten account for approximately 31%. The sequence derives from a woman older than 75 with acute or convalescent COVID-19. Source material: peripheral blood. The chain uses TRBV11-2 and TRBJ1-1; possible D gene TRBD1, 6 bases. The CDR3 nucleotides read TGTGCCAGCAGCTATGGATCCGGGGGGCGGAACACTGAAGCTTTCTTT. Its protein product is CASSYGSGGRNTEAFF.